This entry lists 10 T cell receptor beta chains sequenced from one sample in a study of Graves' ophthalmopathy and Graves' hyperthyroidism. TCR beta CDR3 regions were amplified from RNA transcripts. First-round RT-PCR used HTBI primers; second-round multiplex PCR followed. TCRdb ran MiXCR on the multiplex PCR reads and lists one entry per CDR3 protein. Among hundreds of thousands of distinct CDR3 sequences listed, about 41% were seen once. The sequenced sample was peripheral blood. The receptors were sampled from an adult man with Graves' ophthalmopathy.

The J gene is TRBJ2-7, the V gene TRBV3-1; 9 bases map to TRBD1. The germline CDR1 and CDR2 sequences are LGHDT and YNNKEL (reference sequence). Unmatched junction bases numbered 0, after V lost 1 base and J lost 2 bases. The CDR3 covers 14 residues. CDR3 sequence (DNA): TGTGCCAGCAGCCAAGGGACAGGGGCCTACGAGCAGTACTTC. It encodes CASSQGTGAYEQYF.

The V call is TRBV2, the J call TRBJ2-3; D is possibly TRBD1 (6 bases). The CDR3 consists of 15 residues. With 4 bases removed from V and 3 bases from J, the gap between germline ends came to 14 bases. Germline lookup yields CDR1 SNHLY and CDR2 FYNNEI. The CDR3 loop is CASSVSAGDTDTQYF. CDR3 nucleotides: TGTGCCAGCAGTGTTTCGGCAGGGGATACAGATACGCAGTATTTT.

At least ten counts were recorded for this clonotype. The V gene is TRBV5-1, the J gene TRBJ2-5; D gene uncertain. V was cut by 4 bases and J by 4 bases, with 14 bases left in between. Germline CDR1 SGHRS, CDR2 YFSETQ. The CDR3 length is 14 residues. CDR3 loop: CASSRTVVLETQYF. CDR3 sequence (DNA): TGCGCCAGCAGCCGCACAGTTGTACTAGAGACCCAGTACTTC.

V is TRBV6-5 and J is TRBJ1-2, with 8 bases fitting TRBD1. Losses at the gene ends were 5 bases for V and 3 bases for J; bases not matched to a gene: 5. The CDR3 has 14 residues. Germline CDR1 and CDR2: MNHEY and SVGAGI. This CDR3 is CASSKDRDDYGYTF. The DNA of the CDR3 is TGTGCCAGCAGTAAGGACAGGGACGACTATGGCTACACCTTC.

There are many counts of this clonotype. The CDR3 loop reads CSARDVIGTANYGYTF. The CDR3, as DNA: TGCAGTGCTAGAGACGTGATCGGGACAGCTAACTATGGCTACACCTTC. This chain links TRBV20-1 with TRBJ1-2, with 7 bases lining up with TRBD1. The CDR3 totals 16 residues. CDR1 DFQATT and CDR2 SNEGSKA come from the germline V gene (reference sequence). V shed 0 bases and J 0 bases; nucleotides not matched to a gene: 7.

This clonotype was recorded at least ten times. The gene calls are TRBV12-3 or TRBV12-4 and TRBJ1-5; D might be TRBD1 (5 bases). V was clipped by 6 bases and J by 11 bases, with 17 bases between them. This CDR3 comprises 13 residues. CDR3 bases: TGTGCCAGCAGATCCGACAGAGGGTACGCCCAGCATTTT. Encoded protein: CASRSDRGYAQHF.

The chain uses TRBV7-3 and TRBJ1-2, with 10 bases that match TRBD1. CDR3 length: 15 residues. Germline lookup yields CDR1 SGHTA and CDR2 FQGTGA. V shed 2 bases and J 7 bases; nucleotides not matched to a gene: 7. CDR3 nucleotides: TGTGCCAGCAGCTTAGCGGGACAGGGGATCGGTGGCTACACCTTC. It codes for CASSLAGQGIGGYTF.

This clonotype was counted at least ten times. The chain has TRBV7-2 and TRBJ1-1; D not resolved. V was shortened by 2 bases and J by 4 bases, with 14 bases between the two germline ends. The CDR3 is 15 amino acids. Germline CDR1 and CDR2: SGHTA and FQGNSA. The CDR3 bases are TGTGCCAGCAGCTTATGGCGGGGTTTGGGCACTGAAGCTTTCTTT. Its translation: CASSLWRGLGTEAFF. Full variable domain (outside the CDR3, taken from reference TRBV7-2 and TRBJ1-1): GAGVSQSPSNKVTEKGKDVELRCDPISGHTALYWYRQSLGQGLEFLIYFQGNSAPDKSGLPSDRFSAERTGGSVSTLTIQRTQQEDSAVYLCASSLWRGLGTEAFFGQGTRLTVV.

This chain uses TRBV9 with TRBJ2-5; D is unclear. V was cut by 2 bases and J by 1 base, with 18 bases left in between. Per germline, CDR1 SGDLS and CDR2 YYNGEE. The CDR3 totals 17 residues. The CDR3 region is CASSVKGSSGTQETQYF. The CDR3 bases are TGTGCCAGCAGCGTGAAAGGCAGCAGTGGTACCCAAGAGACCCAGTACTTC.

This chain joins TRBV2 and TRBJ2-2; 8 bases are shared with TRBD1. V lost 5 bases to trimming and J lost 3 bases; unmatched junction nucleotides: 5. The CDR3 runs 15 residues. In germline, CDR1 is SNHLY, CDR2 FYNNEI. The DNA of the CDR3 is TGTGCCAGCAGTCCCGGACAGGGCGACACCGGGGAGCTGTTTTTT. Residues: CASSPGQGDTGELFF.